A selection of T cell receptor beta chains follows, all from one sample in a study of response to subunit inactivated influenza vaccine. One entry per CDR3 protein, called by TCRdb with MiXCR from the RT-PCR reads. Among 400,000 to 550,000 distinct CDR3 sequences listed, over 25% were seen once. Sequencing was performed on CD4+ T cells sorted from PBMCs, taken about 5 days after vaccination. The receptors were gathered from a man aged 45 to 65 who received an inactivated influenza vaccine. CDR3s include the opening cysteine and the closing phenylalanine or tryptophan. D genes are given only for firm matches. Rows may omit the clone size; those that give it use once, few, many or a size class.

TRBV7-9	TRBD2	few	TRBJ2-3	CASTNQGLAILGGTQYF	TGTGCCAGCACAAACCAGGGACTAGCCATCTTGGGGGGTACGCAGTATTTT
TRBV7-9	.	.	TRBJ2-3	CASSLGQGWSNTQYF	TGTGCCAGCAGCTTAGGCCAGGGTTGGTCGAATACGCAGTATTTT
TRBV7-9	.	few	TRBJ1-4	CASSLDGGTNEKLFF	TGTGCCAGCAGCTTAGATGGGGGCACTAATGAAAAACTGTTTTTT
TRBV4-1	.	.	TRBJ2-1	CASSQGPSSYNEQFF	TGCGCCAGCAGCCAAGGGCCCAGCTCCTACAATGAGCAGTTCTTC
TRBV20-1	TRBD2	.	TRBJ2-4	CSARGLAGVLSEDIQYF	TGCAGTGCTAGAGGCCTAGCGGGAGTACTAAGTGAGGACATTCAGTACTTC
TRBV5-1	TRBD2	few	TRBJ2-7	CASSLGLAGTHWEQYF	TGCGCCAGCAGCCTGGGACTAGCGGGGACGCATTGGGAGCAGTACTTC
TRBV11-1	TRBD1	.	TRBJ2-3	CASSSPATGDTDTQYF	TGTGCCAGCAGCTCGCCCGCGACAGGGGACACAGATACGCAGTATTTT
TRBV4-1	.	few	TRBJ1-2	CASSQGVGSNYGYTF	TGCGCCAGCAGCCAGGGAGTTGGGTCTAACTATGGCTACACCTTC
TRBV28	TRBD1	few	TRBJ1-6	CASRPDRANSPLHF	TGTGCCAGCAGGCCCGACAGGGCGAATTCACCCCTCCACTTT
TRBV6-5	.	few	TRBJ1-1	CASSYSGNPGTSGVEAFF	TGTGCCAGCAGTTACTCGGGGAACCCCGGGACATCTGGGGTTGAAGCTTTCTTT
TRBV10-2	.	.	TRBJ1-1	CASREQGSTEAFF	TGCGCCAGCAGAGAACAGGGAAGCACTGAAGCTTTCTTT
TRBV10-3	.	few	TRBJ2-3	CAISGSPDTQYF	TGTGCCATCAGTGGGTCACCAGATACGCAGTATTTT
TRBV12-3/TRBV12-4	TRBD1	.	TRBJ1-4	CASSSNTGTGAEKLFF	TGTGCCAGCAGTTCGAACACCGGGACAGGGGCGGAAAAACTGTTTTTT
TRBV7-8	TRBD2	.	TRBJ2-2	CASSLLSGGGNTGELFF	TGTGCCAGCAGCTTACTCAGCGGGGGGGGGAACACCGGGGAGCTGTTTTTT
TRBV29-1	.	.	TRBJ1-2	CSGQRESGGYTF	TGCAGCGGACAACGAGAATCAGGAGGCTACACCTTC
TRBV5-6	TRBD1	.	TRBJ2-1	CASSRRRQGYNEQFF	TGTGCCAGCAGCCGTAGGAGACAGGGATACAATGAGCAGTTCTTC
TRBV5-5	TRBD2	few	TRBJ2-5	CASSQGLAGTETQYF	TGTGCCAGCAGCCAAGGACTAGCGGGAACAGAGACCCAGTACTTC
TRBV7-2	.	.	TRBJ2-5	CASSRQVGGQETQYF	TGTGCCAGCAGCCGGCAGGTAGGAGGCCAAGAGACCCAGTACTTC
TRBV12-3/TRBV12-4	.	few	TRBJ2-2	CASSLLSPPPGELFF	TGTGCCAGCAGTTTACTGTCGCCCCCCCCCGGGGAGCTGTTTTTT
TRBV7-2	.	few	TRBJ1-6	CASSSPPGPNSPLHF	TGTGCCAGCAGCTCACCTCCGGGACCTAATTCACCCCTCCACTTT
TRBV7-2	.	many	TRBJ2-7	CASSHLGPSYEQYF	TGTGCCAGCAGCCACTTGGGACCCTCCTACGAGCAGTACTTC
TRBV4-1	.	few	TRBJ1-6	CASSQDRGARGGSPLHF	TGCGCCAGCAGCCAAGATAGGGGAGCCCGGGGCGGTTCACCCCTCCACTTT
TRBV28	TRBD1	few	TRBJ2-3	CATFTGGDRQNTDTQYF	TGTGCCACCTTTACCGGTGGGGACAGGCAAAATACAGATACGCAGTATTTT
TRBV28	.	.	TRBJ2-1	CASSLEGWTTSSYNEQFF	TGTGCCAGCAGTTTGGAAGGGTGGACCACGAGCTCCTACAATGAGCAGTTCTTC
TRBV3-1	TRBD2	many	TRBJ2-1	CASSQGATSSFRKFF	TGTGCCAGCAGCCAAGGGGCGACTAGCAGCTTTAGAAAGTTCTTC
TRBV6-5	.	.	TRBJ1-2	CASSSRPGHSYGYTF	TGTGCCAGCAGTTCGAGACCGGGACACAGCTATGGCTACACCTTC
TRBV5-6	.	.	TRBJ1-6	CASSFISGSPLHF	TGTGCCAGCAGCTTCATTTCGGGTTCACCCCTCCACTTT
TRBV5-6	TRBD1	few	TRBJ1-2	CASSLGRTGGYGYTF	TGTGCCAGCAGCTTAGGCCGGACAGGGGGATATGGCTACACCTTC
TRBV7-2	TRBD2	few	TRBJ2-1	CASSLAGGGLYNEQFF	TGTGCCAGCAGCTTAGCGGGCGGGGGACTCTACAATGAGCAGTTCTTC
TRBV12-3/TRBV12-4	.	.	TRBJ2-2	CASRARHGANTGELFF	TGTGCCAGCAGAGCAAGGCACGGAGCGAACACCGGGGAGCTGTTTTTT
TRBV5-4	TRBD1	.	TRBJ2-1	CASSSTGGLSSYNEQFF	TGTGCCAGCAGCTCCACAGGGGGCTTGAGCTCCTACAATGAGCAGTTCTTC
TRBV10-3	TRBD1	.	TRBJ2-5	CAISLADPGQIETQYF	TGTGCCATCAGTTTGGCAGACCCGGGACAGATAGAGACCCAGTACTTC
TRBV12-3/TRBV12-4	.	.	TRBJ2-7	CASSPGTYYEQYF	TGTGCCAGCAGTCCAGGGACCTACTACGAGCAGTACTTC
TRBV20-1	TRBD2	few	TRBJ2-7	CSANLAGVEQYF	TGCAGTGCTAACTTAGCGGGAGTCGAGCAGTACTTC
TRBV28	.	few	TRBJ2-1	CASTPGQLIYNEQFF	TGTGCCAGCACCCCAGGACAATTGATCTACAATGAGCAGTTCTTC
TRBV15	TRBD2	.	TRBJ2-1	CATSRQGAGGNEQFF	TGTGCCACCAGCCGACAGGGAGCGGGAGGCAATGAGCAGTTCTTC
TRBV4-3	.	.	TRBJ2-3	CASSQDIPYGARPTDTQYF	TGCGCCAGCAGCCAAGATATTCCCTATGGAGCGCGACCCACAGATACGCAGTATTTT
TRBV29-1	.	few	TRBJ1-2	CSAPYFLVENGYTF	TGCAGCGCCCCATACTTCTTGGTGGAGAATGGCTACACCTTC
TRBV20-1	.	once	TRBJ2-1	CSARDKAKPNEQFF	TGCAGTGCTAGAGATAAGGCTAAGCCCAATGAGCAGTTCTTC
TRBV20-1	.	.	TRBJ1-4	CSATDSGEKLFF	TGCAGTGCCACGGACAGTGGTGAAAAACTGTTTTTT
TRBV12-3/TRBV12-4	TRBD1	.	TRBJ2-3	CASGEQGSADTQYF	TGTGCCAGCGGAGAACAGGGGAGTGCAGATACGCAGTATTTT
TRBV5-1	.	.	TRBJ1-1	CASSFLLLGGGTEAFF	TGCGCCAGCAGCTTCCTCTTATTGGGAGGGGGCACTGAAGCTTTCTTT
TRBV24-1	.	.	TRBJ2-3	CATSDFRGSEDTQYF	TGTGCCACCAGTGATTTTAGGGGTTCGGAGGATACGCAGTATTTT
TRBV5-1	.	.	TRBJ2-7	CASSLYPRERVYEQYF	TGCGCCAGCAGCTTGTACCCCCGGGAGAGGGTGTACGAGCAGTACTTC
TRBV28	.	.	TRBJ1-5	CASSLFSGAQPQHF	TGTGCCAGCAGTTTATTCTCAGGGGCTCAGCCCCAGCATTTT
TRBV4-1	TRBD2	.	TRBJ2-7	CASSHPRGYEQYF	TGCGCCAGCAGCCATCCGCGGGGGTACGAGCAGTACTTC
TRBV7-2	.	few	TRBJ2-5	CASSSRVGQETQYF	TGTGCCAGCAGCTCCCGTGTAGGTCAAGAGACCCAGTACTTC
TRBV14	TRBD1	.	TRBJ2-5	CASSHRGHETQYF	TGTGCCAGCAGTCACAGGGGGCATGAGACCCAGTACTTC
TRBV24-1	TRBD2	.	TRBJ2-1	CATSWREWGGEQFF	TGTGCCACCAGTTGGCGGGAGTGGGGTGGTGAGCAGTTCTTC
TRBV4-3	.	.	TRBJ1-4	CASSQGAGEKLFF	TGCGCCAGCAGCCAGGGGGCTGGTGAAAAACTGTTTTTT
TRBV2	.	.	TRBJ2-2	CASSGRGNTGELFF	TGTGCCAGCAGTGGTCGGGGGAACACCGGGGAGCTGTTTTTT
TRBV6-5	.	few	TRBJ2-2	CASRLRSGMNTGELFF	TGTGCCAGCAGATTACGGTCGGGAATGAACACCGGGGAGCTGTTTTTT
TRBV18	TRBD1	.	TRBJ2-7	CASSPGSTGKGRQYF	TGTGCCAGCTCACCGGGTTCGACAGGGAAGGGGAGGCAGTACTTC
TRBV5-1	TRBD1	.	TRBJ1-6	CASSLAYGQGISPLHF	TGCGCCAGCAGCTTGGCCTATGGACAGGGGATCTCACCCCTCCACTTT
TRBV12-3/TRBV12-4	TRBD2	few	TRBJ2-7	CASSFDAPGLAVHEQYF	TGTGCCAGCAGTTTTGACGCGCCGGGACTAGCGGTCCACGAGCAGTACTTC
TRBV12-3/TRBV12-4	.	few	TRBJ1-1	CASSWVAANTEAFF	TGTGCCAGCAGTTGGGTCGCGGCGAACACTGAAGCTTTCTTT
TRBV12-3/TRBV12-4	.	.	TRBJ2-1	CASSLGTGHLYNEQFF	TGTGCCAGCAGTTTAGGTACCGGCCACCTCTACAATGAGCAGTTCTTC
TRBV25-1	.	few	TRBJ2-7	CASSEGWTSYEQYF	TGTGCCAGCAGTGAGGGTTGGACCTCCTACGAGCAGTACTTC
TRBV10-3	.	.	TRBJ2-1	CAISENFREQFF	TGTGCCATCAGTGAGAATTTTAGAGAGCAGTTCTTC
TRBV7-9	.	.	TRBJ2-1	CASGRDGLYNEQFF	TGTGCCAGTGGACGGGATGGGTTGTACAATGAGCAGTTCTTC